Listed below are T cell receptor beta chains from one sample, sequenced in a study of T-cell reconstitution after alpha-beta-depleted transplantation in children. TCRdb re-derived calls from the PCR reads in MiXCR, one entry per CDR3 protein. Seen here are hundreds of thousands of distinct CDR3 sequences, 30% to 35% observed once, and the top ten hold 2% to 3%. The sample here was PBMCs from the stem cell graft donor, taken from the stem cell graft. These receptors were obtained from a human donor who donated a stem cell graft to a child with aplastic anemia. Both conserved end residues are part of each CDR3. Each record gives: J gene, clone size, V gene, D gene, CDR3 protein, CDR3 DNA. A D gene is named only where the DNA matches it firmly. Part of the rows lack a size; the others show once, few, many or a class for expanded clones.

TRBJ1-5,few,TRBV20-1,NA,CSAMGQGRQPQHF,TGCAGTGCTATGGGGCAGGGACGTCAGCCCCAGCATTTT
TRBJ2-7,few,TRBV20-1,NA,CSAQTKWGAYEQYF,TGCAGTGCCCAAACGAAGTGGGGGGCCTACGAGCAGTACTTC
TRBJ2-1,NA,TRBV12-3/TRBV12-4,TRBD2,CASGPWVAGGNEQFF,TGTGCCAGTGGCCCCTGGGTAGCGGGAGGGAATGAGCAGTTCTTC
TRBJ1-2,few,TRBV5-1,NA,CASSLRTDYYGYTF,TGCGCCAGCAGCTTGAGGACAGATTACTATGGCTACACCTTC
TRBJ2-5,NA,TRBV7-2,TRBD2,CASSLRLAGETQYF,TGTGCCAGCAGCCTAAGACTAGCGGGAGAGACCCAGTACTTC
TRBJ1-1,NA,TRBV5-6,NA,CASSPLTGINTEAFF,TGCGCCAGCAGCCCACTGACAGGTATTAACACTGAAGCTTTCTTT
TRBJ1-5,many,TRBV29-1,NA,CSVAENSNQPQHF,TGCAGCGTTGCAGAGAATAGCAATCAGCCCCAGCATTTT
TRBJ1-1,NA,TRBV5-6,NA,CASSFWGASNTEAFF,TGTGCCAGCAGCTTTTGGGGGGCCTCGAACACTGAAGCTTTCTTT
TRBJ2-3,few,TRBV11-1,TRBD2,CASTILAGEEPRTDTQYF,TGTGCCAGCACCATACTAGCGGGAGAGGAGCCTCGCACAGATACGCAGTATTTT
TRBJ2-1,few,TRBV24-1,NA,CATSLRGGGNEQFF,TGTGCCACCAGCCTGAGAGGGGGAGGGAATGAGCAGTTCTTC